A selection of T cell receptor beta chains follows, all from one sample in a study of OX40 agonist ivuxolimab in advanced cancers. Clones were read by immunoSEQ multiplex PCR, and TCRdb kept only the in-frame ones, dropping some. This sample has about 68,000 clones, with roughly four fifths found just once. Sequenced material: CD4+ or CD8+ T cells sorted from blood, taken in a trial of the OX40 agonist ivuxolimab. The receptors come from an adult with an advanced solid tumor such as melanoma, head and neck, liver or kidney cancer. Each CDR3 is given with its conserved first and last residue. The D gene is left open where the match is weak. Clone size is not always given. Where it is, it says once, few, many or a class for expanded clones.

CDR3 protein	CDR3 DNA	V gene	D gene	J gene	clone size
CASSPQDRGTDTQYF	TGTGCCAGCAGCCCCCAGGACAGGGGCACAGATACGCAGTATTTT	TRBV7-8	TRBD1	TRBJ2-3	-
CASSPEVSDIQYF	TGTGCCAGCTCACCCGAGGTGTCGGACATTCAGTACTTC	TRBV18	-	TRBJ2-4	-
CASSLDRDILYGYTF	TGTGCCAGCAGCTTAGATCGGGACATACTCTATGGCTACACCTTC	TRBV7-8	-	TRBJ1-2	-
CASSEQVVAPYGYTF	TGCGCCAGCAGTGAACAGGTGGTTGCTCCTTATGGCTACACCTTC	TRBV10-1	-	TRBJ1-2	-
CATGGVGDEQYF	TGTGCCACCGGGGGCGTTGGGGACGAGCAGTACTTC	TRBV10-3	-	TRBJ2-7	-
CASSPPDRGSTGELFF	TGTGCCAGCAGCCCACCTGACAGGGGGAGTACCGGGGAGCTGTTTTTT	TRBV16	TRBD1	TRBJ2-2	once
CASKAWGTGERNTIYF	TGTGCCAGCAAAGCCTGGGGGACAGGGGAGAGAAACACCATATATTTT	TRBV27	TRBD1	TRBJ1-3	-
CASSPRGAQQETQYF	TGTGCCAGCAGCCCTCGGGGGGCCCAACAAGAGACCCAGTACTTC	TRBV11-2	-	TRBJ2-5	few
CASSLGAGNNEQFF	TGCGCCAGCAGCTTGGGGGCGGGGAACAATGAGCAGTTCTTC	TRBV5-1	-	TRBJ2-1	-
CASGSGQGGIANTGELFF	TGTGCTAGTGGTTCGGGACAGGGGGGTATCGCGAACACCGGGGAGCTGTTTTTT	TRBV12-5	TRBD1	TRBJ2-2	once
CAISPTQAAYEQYF	TGTGCCATCAGTCCCACACAGGCAGCCTACGAGCAGTACTTC	TRBV10-3	-	TRBJ2-7	-
CASSIGDSEQTQYF	TGTGCCAGTAGTATCGGGGACAGTGAGCAGACCCAGTACTTC	TRBV19	TRBD1	TRBJ2-5	-
CASSIRGLHYEQYF	TGTGCCAGTAGTATCCGGGGGCTCCACTACGAGCAGTACTTC	TRBV19	-	TRBJ2-7	-
CASSSRSDTQYF	TGTGCCAGCAGTAGTCGCAGTGATACGCAGTATTTT	TRBV6-1	-	TRBJ2-3	few
CASSETTYWDTDTQYF	TGTGCCAGCAGCGAGACAACCTACTGGGATACAGATACGCAGTATTTT	TRBV7-6	-	TRBJ2-3	-
CASSPTSGGEGNTIYF	TGTGCCAGCTCACCGACTTCCGGGGGCGAGGGAAACACCATATATTTT	TRBV18	-	TRBJ1-3	few
CASTDGTGTYGYTF	TGTGCCAGCACCGATGGGACAGGAACCTATGGCTACACCTTC	TRBV6-5	TRBD1	TRBJ1-2	-
CASTLGEPGGPSNEQFF	TGTGCCAGTACCCTCGGTGAGCCGGGGGGGCCTTCCAATGAGCAGTTCTTC	TRBV19	TRBD2	TRBJ2-1	-
CASSYLGTQYF	TGTGCCAGCAGCTACCTTGGGACCCAGTACTTC	TRBV6-5	-	TRBJ2-5	-
CASSPLGPNQPQHF	TGTGCCAGCAGCCCACTAGGGCCCAATCAGCCCCAGCATTTT	TRBV7-9	-	TRBJ1-5	-
CASSFADGGGNTIYF	TGTGCCAGCAGCTTCGCGGATGGCGGGGGAAACACCATATATTTT	TRBV7-8	-	TRBJ1-3	-
CASSPLGNNQPQHF	TGTGCCAGCAGCCCCCTCGGGAACAATCAGCCCCAGCATTTT	TRBV6-1	-	TRBJ1-5	-
CAISVPGENSPLHF	TGTGCCATCAGTGTTCCAGGGGAAAATTCACCCCTCCACTTT	TRBV10-3	-	TRBJ1-6	-
CASNPGGGAYNEQFF	TGTGCCAGCAACCCGGGGGGTGGGGCCTACAATGAGCAGTTCTTC	TRBV11-2	TRBD2	TRBJ2-1	-
CASSPGSSSGSAIYF	TGTGCCAGCAGCCCAGGTAGTTCTTCGGGATCCGCCATATATTTT	TRBV9	-	TRBJ1-3	once
CASSFKVNTEAFF	TGTGCCAGCAGCTTTAAGGTGAACACTGAAGCTTTCTTT	TRBV7-6	-	TRBJ1-1	-
CASSTGTVWNTEAFF	TGCGCCAGCAGCACGGGGACCGTCTGGAACACTGAAGCTTTCTTT	TRBV5-1	-	TRBJ1-1	-
CASSKVRGYYEQYF	TGTGCCAGCAGCAAGGTGAGGGGGTACTACGAGCAGTACTTC	TRBV7-8	-	TRBJ2-7	-
CASSQGGGSSYEQYF	TGCGCCAGCAGCCAAGGTGGTGGGAGTTCCTACGAGCAGTACTTC	TRBV4-1	-	TRBJ2-7	-
CASSPEGSQPQHF	TGTGCCAGCTCACCCGAGGGCAGTCAGCCCCAGCATTTT	TRBV18	-	TRBJ1-5	-
CASSGSTDTQYF	TGCGCCAGCAGTGGTAGCACAGATACGCAGTATTTT	TRBV5-1	-	TRBJ2-3	-
CASRPDRGRFGYTF	TGTGCCAGCAGGCCCGACAGGGGGCGGTTTGGCTACACCTTC	TRBV6-5	TRBD1	TRBJ1-2	-
CSVEAPQGYSGNTIYF	TGCAGCGTAGAAGCTCCGCAGGGGTACTCTGGAAACACCATATATTTT	TRBV29-1	-	TRBJ1-3	-
CASSAGSGPLHF	TGTGCCAGCAGTGCGGGGTCCGGACCCCTCCACTTT	TRBV6-1	-	TRBJ1-6	-
CASSSGTGYEKLFF	TGTGCCAGCAGTTCGGGGACAGGGTATGAAAAACTGTTTTTT	TRBV6-1	TRBD1	TRBJ1-4	-